The 32 T cell receptor beta chains in this list originate from one sample, sequenced in a study of cytotoxic CD8 clonotypes in ibrutinib-treated CLL. Profiling relied on immunoSEQ multiplex PCR, and the TCRdb table lists in-frame clones only, not all of them. The sample holds 150,000 to 200,000 clones; nearly 90% are singletons and the top ten take around 2.7%. The source was PBMCs, collected at disease progression, from a patient treated with ibrutinib. The receptors here all came from a human donor with chronic lymphocytic leukemia.

The chain has TRBV4-1 and TRBJ1-5, with 7 bases identical to TRBD1. There are 18 residues in the CDR3. V shed 4 bases, J shed 1 base, and the junction held 13 bases outside the gene matches. Germline loops: CDR1 MGHRA, CDR2 YSYEKL. The CDR3 nucleotides are TGCGCCAGCAGCCGAGAAGGGGGCGGCAGCGGGAGCAATCAGCCCCAGCATTTT. Amino acid sequence: CASSREGGGSGSNQPQHF.

Turning to this clone: This sample includes further DNA sequences coding for the same CDR3. The V call is TRBV19, the J call TRBJ1-2, with 10 positions matching TRBD1. V lost 5 bases, J lost 2 bases, and 2 bases stayed unmatched. CDR1 is LNHDA, CDR2 SQIVND, per germline (reference sequence). The CDR3 contains 14 residues. The CDR3 spells CASSLGQGNYGYTF. The CDR3 bases are TGTGCCAGTAGTTTGGGACAGGGGAACTATGGCTACACCTTC.

This sequence joins TRBV4-1 and TRBJ2-1; 9 nucleotides match TRBD2. Germline V gene sequence: CDR1 MGHRA, CDR2 YSYEKL. The CDR3 totals 17 residues. Unmatched junction bases numbered 10, after V lost 0 bases and J lost 7 bases. Here the CDR3 reads CASSQDELAGVFNEQFF. The DNA of the CDR3 is TGCGCCAGCAGCCAAGACGAATTAGCGGGAGTATTTAATGAGCAGTTCTTC.

V usage is TRBV28 and J usage is TRBJ1-1, with a possible D match to TRBD1 (5 bases). This CDR3 region has 14 residues. The V gene lost 4 bases and the J gene lost 0 bases, with 9 bases spanning the gap. Germline CDR1 and CDR2: MDHEN and SYDVKM. The CDR3 is CASSSGTVNTEAFF. The CDR3 DNA reads TGTGCCAGCAGTTCTGGGACGGTGAACACTGAAGCTTTCTTT.

The V and J genes are TRBV18 and TRBJ2-2; D ambiguous. CDR1 is KGHSH, CDR2 LQKENI, per germline. V was shortened by 2 bases and J by 6 bases, with 4 bases between the two germline ends. CDR3 size: 12 residues. CDR3 bases: TGTGCCAGCTCACCAAACGCCGGGGAGCTGTTTTTT. Translating gives CASSPNAGELFF. Looking up the rest from reference TRBV18 and TRBJ2-2 gives the full variable domain: NAGVMQNPRHLVRRRGQEARLRCSPMKGHSHVYWYRQLPEEGLKFMVYLQKENIIDESGMPKERFSAEFPKEGPSILRIQQVVRGDSAAYFCASSPNAGELFFGEGSRLTVL.

This clone was seen only once. The V call is TRBV7-3, the J call TRBJ2-7; the match to TRBD2 covers 15 bases. Germline V CDR1 and CDR2: SGHTA, FQGTGA. The CDR3 length is 18 residues. The V and J ends lost 5 bases and 0 bases, in that order; junction bases with no gene match: 8. For the CDR3, the DNA is TGTGCCAGCAGCACCGGGACTAGCGGGAGGACAGTCTCCTACGAGCAGTACTTC. It is translated as CASSTGTSGRTVSYEQYF.

CDR3 nucleotide sequence: TGTGCCAGCTCACCAGCGGGAGATGAAGCTTTCTTT. The encoded protein is CASSPAGDEAFF. The chain links TRBV18 to TRBJ1-1; D is unclear. V was cut by 2 bases and J by 7 bases, with 8 bases left in between. Germline CDR1 KGHSH, CDR2 LQKENI. The CDR3 has 12 residues.

The J gene is TRBJ2-7, the V gene TRBV11-3; D tentatively fits TRBD1 or TRBD2 (5 bases each). The V gene's germline CDR1 is SGHNT and CDR2 YENEEA. Trimming shortened V by 2 bases and J by 2 bases, and 10 bases separated the two germline ends. The CDR3 spans 14 residues. CDR3 DNA sequence: TGTGCCAGCAGCTTACGGGACGGCACCTACGAGCAGTACTTC. Translated: CASSLRDGTYEQYF.

This chain joins TRBV30 and TRBJ2-7; 10 positions match TRBD1. J was trimmed by 4 bases and V by 1 base; bases with no gene match: 7. The CDR3 consists of 15 residues. The germline CDR1 and CDR2 sequences are GTSNPN and SVGIG (reference sequence). The CDR3: CAWSAPGQGWYEQYF. DNA for the CDR3: TGTGCCTGGAGTGCTCCGGGACAGGGGTGGTACGAGCAGTACTTC.

The gene calls are TRBV7-2 and TRBJ1-5, with 10 bases that match TRBD1. Germline V gives CDR1 SGHTA, CDR2 FQGNSA. The CDR3 runs 15 residues. The J segment lost 7 bases and the V segment lost 5 bases, leaving 8 bases of the junction unmatched. As DNA, the CDR3 is TGTGCCAGCAGCCTAGATAGGACAGGGGGGCAGCCCCAGCATTTT. This encodes CASSLDRTGGQPQHF.

J is TRBJ2-1 and V is TRBV19; maybe TRBD2 (5 bases). V was shortened by 1 base and J by 0 bases, with 10 bases between the two germline ends. This CDR3 contains 16 residues. Per the germline V gene, CDR1 is LNHDA and CDR2 is SQIVND (reference sequence). CDR3 nucleotide sequence: TGTGCCAGTAGTATAGTTGGGAGTGGCTCCTACAATGAGCAGTTCTTC. Translated: CASSIVGSGSYNEQFF.

The table lists this clone with a few counts. The CDR3 DNA sequence: TGCGCCAGCAGCCAAGAATTGCGGCACCGGGACACCTTGAGCAATCAGCCCCAGCATTTT. It translates to CASSQELRHRDTLSNQPQHF. This rearrangement joins TRBV4-1 to TRBJ1-5, with a weak D call TRBD1 (6 bases). The CDR3 runs to 20 residues. V shed 0 bases and J shed 1 base, with 22 bases lying between them. CDR1 MGHRA and CDR2 YSYEKL come from the germline V gene.

This chain connects TRBV28 to TRBJ1-5; TRBD1 agrees at 8 bases. The CDR3 is 14 residues long. Germline V gene data show CDR1 as MDHEN and CDR2 as SYDVKM. J was trimmed by 7 bases and V by 7 bases; bases with no gene match: 9. The CDR3 is CASTLDRAGQPQHF. The CDR3 nucleotides are TGTGCCAGCACCTTGGACAGGGCAGGACAGCCCCAGCATTTT. Full variable domain (remainder filled in from reference TRBV28 and TRBJ1-5): DVKVTQSSRYLVKRTGEKVFLECVQDMDHENMFWYRQDPGLGLRLIYFSYDVKMKEKGDIPEGYSVSREKKERFSLILESASTNQTSMYLCASTLDRAGQPQHFGDGTRLSIL.

This sequence joins TRBV5-1 and TRBJ2-2, with 9 bases identical to TRBD2. J gave up 6 bases and V 3 bases, and 12 bases lay outside the gene matches. The CDR3 covers 17 residues. Germline CDR1 reads SGHRS; CDR2 reads YFSETQ. CDR3 sequence: CASSYGISGRGSGELFF. For the CDR3, the DNA is TGCGCCAGCAGCTATGGGATTAGCGGGAGAGGGTCCGGGGAGCTGTTTTTT.

The chain combines TRBV29-1 with TRBJ2-1; D gene uncertain. The CDR3 has 10 residues. Between the trimmed V and J ends, which lost 8 bases and 10 bases, there was a span of 12 bases. The V gene's germline CDR1 is SQVTM and CDR2 ANQGSEA. The CDR3 loop is CSTLQYEQFF. The CDR3 nucleotides read TGCAGCACGCTCCAATACGAGCAGTTCTTC.

J is TRBJ2-7 and V is TRBV10-1; no firm D call. Germline loops: CDR1 WNHNN, CDR2 SYGVQD (reference sequence). The CDR3 extends over 15 amino acids. Trimming cost V 2 bases and J 0 bases, with 11 bases left between them. CDR3 protein: CASSEGPSTSYEQYF. The CDR3 DNA reads TGCGCCAGCAGTGAGGGACCGAGTACCTCCTACGAGCAGTACTTC.

This clone was counted once. The chain carries TRBV6-6 and TRBJ2-7, with 7 bases fitting TRBD1. The CDR3 has 15 amino acids. The J segment lost 6 bases and the V segment lost 4 bases, leaving 12 bases of the junction unmatched. From germline, CDR1 is MNHNY and CDR2 SVGAGI (reference sequence). The CDR3 is CASSFEQGLVGEQYF. Written as DNA, the CDR3 is TGTGCCAGCAGTTTCGAACAGGGGTTAGTGGGCGAGCAGTACTTC.

The CDR3 spells CASSPVAGSPYNEQFF. The CDR3 DNA is TGTGCCAGCAGCCCGGTGGCAGGGTCCCCCTACAATGAGCAGTTCTTC. The gene calls are TRBV7-6 and TRBJ2-1, with TRBD1 as a possible D gene (5 bases). Germline CDR1 SGHVS, CDR2 FNYEAQ. This CDR3 is 16 amino acids long. The ends were cut back, 5 bases at V and 2 bases at J, with 16 bases in the middle.

The chain is built from TRBV6-1 and TRBJ2-4, with D perhaps TRBD1 or TRBD2 (5 bases each). The CDR3 consists of 19 residues. Germline CDR1 reads MNHNS; CDR2 reads SASEGT. V lost 0 bases and J 3 bases, leaving 21 bases between the germline ends. The CDR3 loop reads CASSEAGDLRGLVKNIQYF. CDR3 coding DNA: TGTGCCAGCAGTGAAGCGGGGGATTTAAGGGGATTGGTCAAAAACATTCAGTACTTC.

This clone appeared once. Here the CDR3 reads CSVTPPGGSTDTQYF. The CDR3 DNA sequence: TGCAGCGTCACACCACCGGGCGGGAGCACAGATACGCAGTATTTT. V usage is TRBV29-1 and J usage is TRBJ2-3; a possible D gene is TRBD2 (5 bases). CDR3 size: 15 residues. The V end was cut by 6 bases, the J end by 0 bases, with 16 bases between. Per germline, CDR1 SQVTM and CDR2 ANQGSEA.

The V call is TRBV6-5, the J call TRBJ1-1; D possibly corresponds to TRBD1 (6 bases). The germline V and J ends were trimmed by 8 bases and 0 bases, with 10 bases remaining between them. CDR1 and CDR2 from the germline V gene are MNHEY and SVGAGI. The CDR3 contains 13 residues. The CDR3 DNA is TGTGCCAGCGGGAGGGGGATGAACACTGAAGCTTTCTTT. Protein product: CASGRGMNTEAFF.

The table lists this clone with a count of one. The rearrangement links TRBV4-2 to TRBJ1-4, with D unclear. The CDR3 loop spans 15 amino acids. Germline CDR1 is LGHNA and CDR2 is YNFKEQ. With 0 bases removed from V and 4 bases from J, the gap between germline ends came to 9 bases. Here the CDR3 DNA reads TGTGCCAGCAGCCAAGATATGAGCCATAATGAAAAACTGTTTTTT. Residues: CASSQDMSHNEKLFF.

As for this clone: A read error may produce the germline difference seen at one junction end. This chain links TRBV5-8 with TRBJ1-4, with a possible D match to TRBD1 (5 bases). Germline values: CDR1 SGHTS, CDR2 YDEGEE. CDR3 length equals 13 residues. The CDR3: CASSLGTTGDGDF. In nucleotides, the CDR3 is TGTGCCAGCAGCTTGGGGACCACCGGGGACGGGGATTTT.

The chain carries TRBV25-1 and TRBJ2-3; 7 bases align to TRBD1. V was pared by 4 bases and J by 10 bases, with 8 bases of the junction left unmatched. CDR3 length equals 13 residues. Per the germline V gene, CDR1 is MGHDK and CDR2 is SYGVNS. The chain's CDR3 is CASSVEETGSQYF. In DNA, the CDR3 is TGTGCCAGCAGTGTGGAGGAGACAGGGTCGCAGTATTTT.

The chain recombines TRBV7-6 with TRBJ1-3; D not resolved. The germline CDR1 and CDR2 sequences are SGHVS and FNYEAQ. Trimming removed 5 bases at V and 0 bases at J, with 5 bases between. The CDR3 is made up of 13 amino acids. The CDR3 here is CASSPGSGNTIYF. The CDR3 nucleotides read TGTGCCAGCAGCCCAGGCTCTGGAAACACCATATATTTT.

The rearrangement links TRBV7-3 to TRBJ2-3, with 8 bases matching TRBD2. Per the germline V gene, CDR1 is SGHTA and CDR2 is FQGTGA. The CDR3 runs to 16 residues. V lost 0 bases to trimming and J lost 4 bases; unmatched junction nucleotides: 6. The CDR3 DNA follows: TGTGCCAGCAGCTTAACGCGGGAGGTCGGGGCAGATACGCAGTATTTT. Residues: CASSLTREVGADTQYF.

This chain links TRBV20-1 with TRBJ1-2, with D unresolved. CDR1 and CDR2 (germline): DFQATT, SNEGSKA (reference sequence). The CDR3 is 11 amino acids. Trimming removed 4 bases from V and 4 bases from J, with 7 bases in between. The CDR3 DNA reads as TGCAGTGCTATGATAAGCTATGGCTACACCTTC. Translated, it gives CSAMISYGYTF.

The V and J genes are TRBV11-1 and TRBJ2-7; perhaps TRBD1 as D (5 bases). CDR3 length equals 15 residues. Trimming removed 6 bases from V and 3 bases from J, with 18 bases in between. Germline CDR1 reads SGHAT; CDR2 reads FQDESV (reference sequence). The CDR3 DNA follows: TGTGCCAGCAGTCCGCGTCTACTCGGACACTACGAGCAGTACTTC. Protein: CASSPRLLGHYEQYF.

The rearrangement joins TRBV6-5 to TRBJ2-6, with D unresolved. The germline CDR1 and CDR2 sequences are MNHEY and SVGAGI. V was cut by 9 bases and J by 2 bases, with 14 bases left in between. This CDR3 contains 15 residues. The CDR3 DNA follows: TGTGCCAGTTCCAACGGAGCTGCTGGGGCCAACGTCCTGACTTTC. Translation gives CASSNGAAGANVLTF.

The V and J genes are TRBV6-4 and TRBJ2-5; 8 nucleotides align to TRBD2. The V gene's germline CDR1 is MRHNA and CDR2 SNTAGT. The CDR3 loop spans 15 amino acids. The V segment lost 3 bases and the J segment 5 bases; nucleotides outside the gene matches: 8. The CDR3 region is CASSESGTRVETQYF. The CDR3, as DNA: TGTGCCAGCAGTGAATCCGGGACTAGGGTGGAGACCCAGTACTTC.

The chain uses TRBV2 and TRBJ1-3; D is unclear. The CDR3 is 14 amino acids. Trimming shortened V by 0 bases and J by 9 bases, and 12 bases separated the two germline ends. CDR1 and CDR2 from the germline V gene are SNHLY and FYNNEI. CDR3 loop: CASSEARRWGTIYF. CDR3 bases: TGTGCCAGCAGTGAAGCGCGCAGGTGGGGCACCATATATTTT.

The J gene is TRBJ2-5, the V gene TRBV2, with unresolved D. Germline CDR1 reads SNHLY; CDR2 reads FYNNEI. The CDR3 loop spans 14 amino acids. Trimming removed 0 bases at V and 5 bases at J, with 10 bases between. The CDR3 region has the DNA TGTGCCAGCAGTGAAGCGACGGTGAGGGAGACCCAGTACTTC. Its translation is CASSEATVRETQYF.